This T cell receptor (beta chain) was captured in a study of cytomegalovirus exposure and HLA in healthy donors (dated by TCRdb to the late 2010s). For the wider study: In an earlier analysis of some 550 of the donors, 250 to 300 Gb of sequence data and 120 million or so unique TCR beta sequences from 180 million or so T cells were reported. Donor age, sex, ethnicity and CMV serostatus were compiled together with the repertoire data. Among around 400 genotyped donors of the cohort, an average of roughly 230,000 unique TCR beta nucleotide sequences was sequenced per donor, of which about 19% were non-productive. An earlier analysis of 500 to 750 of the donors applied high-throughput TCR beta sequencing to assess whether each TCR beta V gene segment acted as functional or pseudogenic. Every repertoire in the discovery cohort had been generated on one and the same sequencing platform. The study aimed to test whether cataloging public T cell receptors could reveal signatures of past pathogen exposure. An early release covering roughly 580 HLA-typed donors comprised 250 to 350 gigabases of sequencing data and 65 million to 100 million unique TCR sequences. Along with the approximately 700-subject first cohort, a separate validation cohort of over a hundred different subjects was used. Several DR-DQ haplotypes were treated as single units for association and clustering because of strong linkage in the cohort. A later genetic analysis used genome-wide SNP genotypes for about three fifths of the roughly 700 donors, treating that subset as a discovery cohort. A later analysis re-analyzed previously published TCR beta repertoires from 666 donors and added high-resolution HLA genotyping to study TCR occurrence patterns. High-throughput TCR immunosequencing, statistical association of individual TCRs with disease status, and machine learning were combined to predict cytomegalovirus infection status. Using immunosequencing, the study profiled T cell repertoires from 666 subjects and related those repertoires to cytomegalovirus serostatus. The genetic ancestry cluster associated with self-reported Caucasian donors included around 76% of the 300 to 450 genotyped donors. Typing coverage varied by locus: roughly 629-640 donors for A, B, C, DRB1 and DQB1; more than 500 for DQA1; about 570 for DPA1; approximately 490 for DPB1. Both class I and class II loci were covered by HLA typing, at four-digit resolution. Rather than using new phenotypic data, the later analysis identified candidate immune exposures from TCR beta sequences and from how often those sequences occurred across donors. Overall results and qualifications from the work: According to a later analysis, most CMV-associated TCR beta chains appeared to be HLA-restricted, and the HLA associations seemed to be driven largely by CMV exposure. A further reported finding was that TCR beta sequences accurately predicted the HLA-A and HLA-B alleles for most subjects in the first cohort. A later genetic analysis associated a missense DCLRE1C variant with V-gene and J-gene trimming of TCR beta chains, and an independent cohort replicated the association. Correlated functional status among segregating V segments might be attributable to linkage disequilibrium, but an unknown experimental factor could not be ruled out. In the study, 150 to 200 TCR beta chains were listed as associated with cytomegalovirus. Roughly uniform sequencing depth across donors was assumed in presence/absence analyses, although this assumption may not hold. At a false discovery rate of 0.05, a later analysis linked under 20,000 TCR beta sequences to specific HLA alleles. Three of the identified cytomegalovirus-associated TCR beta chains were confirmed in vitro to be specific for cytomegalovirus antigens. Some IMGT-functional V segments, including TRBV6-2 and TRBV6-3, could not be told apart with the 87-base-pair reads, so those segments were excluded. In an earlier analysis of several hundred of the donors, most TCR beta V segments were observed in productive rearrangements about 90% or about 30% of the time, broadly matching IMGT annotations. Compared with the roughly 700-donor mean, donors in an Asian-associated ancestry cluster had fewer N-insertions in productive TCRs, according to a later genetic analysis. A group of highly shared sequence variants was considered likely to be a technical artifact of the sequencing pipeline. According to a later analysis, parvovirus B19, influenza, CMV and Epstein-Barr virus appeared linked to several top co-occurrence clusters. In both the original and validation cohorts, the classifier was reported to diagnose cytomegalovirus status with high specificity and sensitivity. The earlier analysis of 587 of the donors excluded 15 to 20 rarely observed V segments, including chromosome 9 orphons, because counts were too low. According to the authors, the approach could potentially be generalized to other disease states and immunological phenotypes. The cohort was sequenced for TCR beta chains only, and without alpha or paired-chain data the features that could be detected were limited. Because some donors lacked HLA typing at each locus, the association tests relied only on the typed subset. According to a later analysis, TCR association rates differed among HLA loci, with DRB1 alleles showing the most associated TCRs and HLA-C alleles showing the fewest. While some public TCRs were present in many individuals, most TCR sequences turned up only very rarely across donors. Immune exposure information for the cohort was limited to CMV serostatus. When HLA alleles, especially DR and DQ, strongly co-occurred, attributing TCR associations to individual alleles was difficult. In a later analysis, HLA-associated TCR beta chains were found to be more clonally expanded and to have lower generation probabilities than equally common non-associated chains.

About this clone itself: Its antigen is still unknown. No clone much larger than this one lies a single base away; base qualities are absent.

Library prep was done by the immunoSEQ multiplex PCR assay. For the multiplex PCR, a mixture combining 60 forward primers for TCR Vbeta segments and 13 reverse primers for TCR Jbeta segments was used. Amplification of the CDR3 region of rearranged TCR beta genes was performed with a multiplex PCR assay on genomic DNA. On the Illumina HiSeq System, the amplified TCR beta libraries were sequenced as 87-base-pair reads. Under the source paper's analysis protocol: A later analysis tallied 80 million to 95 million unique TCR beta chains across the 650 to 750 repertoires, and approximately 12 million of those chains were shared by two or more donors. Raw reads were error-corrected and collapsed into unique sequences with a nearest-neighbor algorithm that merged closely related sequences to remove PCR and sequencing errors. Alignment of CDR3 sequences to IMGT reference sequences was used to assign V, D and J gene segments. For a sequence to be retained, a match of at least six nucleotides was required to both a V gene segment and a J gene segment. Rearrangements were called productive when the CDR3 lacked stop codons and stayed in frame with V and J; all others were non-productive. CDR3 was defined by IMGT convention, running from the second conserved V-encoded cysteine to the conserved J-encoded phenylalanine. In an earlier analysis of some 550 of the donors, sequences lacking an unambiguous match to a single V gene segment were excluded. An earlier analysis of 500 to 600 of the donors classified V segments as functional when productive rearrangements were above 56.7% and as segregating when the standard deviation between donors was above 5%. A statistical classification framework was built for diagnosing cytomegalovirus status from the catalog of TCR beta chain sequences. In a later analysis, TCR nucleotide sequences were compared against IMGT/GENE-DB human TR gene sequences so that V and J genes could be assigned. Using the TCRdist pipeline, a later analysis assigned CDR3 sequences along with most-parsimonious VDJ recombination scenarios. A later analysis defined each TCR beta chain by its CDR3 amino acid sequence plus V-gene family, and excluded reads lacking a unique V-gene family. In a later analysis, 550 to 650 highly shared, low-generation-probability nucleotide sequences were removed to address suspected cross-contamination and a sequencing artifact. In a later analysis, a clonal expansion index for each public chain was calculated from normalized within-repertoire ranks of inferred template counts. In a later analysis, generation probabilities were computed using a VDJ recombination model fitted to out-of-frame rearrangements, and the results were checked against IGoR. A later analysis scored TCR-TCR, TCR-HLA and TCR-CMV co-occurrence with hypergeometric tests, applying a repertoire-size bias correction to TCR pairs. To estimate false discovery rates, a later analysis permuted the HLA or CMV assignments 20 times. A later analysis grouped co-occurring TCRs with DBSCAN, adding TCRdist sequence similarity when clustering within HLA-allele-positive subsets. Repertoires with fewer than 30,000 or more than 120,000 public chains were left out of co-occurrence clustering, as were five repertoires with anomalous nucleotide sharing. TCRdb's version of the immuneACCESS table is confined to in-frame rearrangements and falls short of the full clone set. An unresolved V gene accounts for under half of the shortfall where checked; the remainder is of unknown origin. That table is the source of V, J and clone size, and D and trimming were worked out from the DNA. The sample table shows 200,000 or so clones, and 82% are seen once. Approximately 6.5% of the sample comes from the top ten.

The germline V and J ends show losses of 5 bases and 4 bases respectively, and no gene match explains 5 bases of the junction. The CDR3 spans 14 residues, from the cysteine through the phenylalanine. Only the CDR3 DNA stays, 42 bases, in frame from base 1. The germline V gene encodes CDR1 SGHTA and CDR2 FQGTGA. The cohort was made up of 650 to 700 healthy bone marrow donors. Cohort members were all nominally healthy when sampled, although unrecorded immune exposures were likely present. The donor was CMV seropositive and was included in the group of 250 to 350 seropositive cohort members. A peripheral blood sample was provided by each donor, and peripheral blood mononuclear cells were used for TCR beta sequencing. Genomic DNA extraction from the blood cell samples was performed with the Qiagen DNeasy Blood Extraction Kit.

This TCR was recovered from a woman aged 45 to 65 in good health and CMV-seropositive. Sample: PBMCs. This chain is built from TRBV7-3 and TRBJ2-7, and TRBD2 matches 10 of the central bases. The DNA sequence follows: TGTGCCAGCAGCCCAGCGGGAGGGCCATACGAGCAGTACTTC. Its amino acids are CASSPAGGPYEQYF.